The 5 T cell receptor beta chains given below trace back to one sample, sequenced in a study of cytomegalovirus exposure and HLA in healthy donors. With 60 Vbeta and 13 Jbeta primers, the PCR was carried out. Produced via immunoSEQ multiplex PCR; TCRdb's table is partial and in-frame only. The table shows some 150,000 clones, with approximately 70% occurring only once. Sequencing was done on a sample of PBMCs. The receptors here all came from a woman younger than 45 in good health and CMV-seronegative.

The chain joins TRBV27 to TRBJ2-7; TRBD1 matches at 7 bases. With 6 bases clipped from V and 5 bases from J, the junction kept 13 bases outside the gene matches. CDR3 length: 15 residues. Germline V CDR1 and CDR2: MNHEY, SMNVEV (reference sequence). The CDR3 DNA reads TGTGCCAGCAGCCGTCACGACAGGGTCGAGGACGAGCAGTACTTC. This codes for CASSRHDRVEDEQYF.

The rearrangement joins TRBV27 to TRBJ1-2; TRBD1 matches 12 bases. The CDR3 spans 19 residues. In germline, CDR1 is MNHEY, CDR2 SMNVEV (reference sequence). The V gene end was trimmed by 2 bases and the J gene end by 4 bases; junction bases not matched to a gene: 14. In DNA, the CDR3 is TGTGCCAGCAGTTTACAATCCTGGGGACAGGGGGCGCGCCCCTATGGCTACACCTTC. Translation: CASSLQSWGQGARPYGYTF.

This clone was seen a handful of times. The rearrangement joins TRBV11-3 to TRBJ2-3; maybe TRBD2 (5 bases). The V end lost 4 bases, the J end lost 2 bases, and 10 bases lay between the germline ends. Looked up from germline, CDR1 is SGHNT and CDR2 is YENEEA. The CDR3 loop spans 14 amino acids. The CDR3 spells CASSSDLITDTQYF. As DNA, the CDR3 is TGTGCCAGCAGCTCGGACTTAATCACAGATACGCAGTATTTT.

The chain couples TRBV5-4 to TRBJ2-1; 9 nucleotides agree with TRBD2. In germline, CDR1 is SGHNT, CDR2 YYREEE (reference sequence). This CDR3 has 16 residues. With V trimmed by 3 bases and J by 3 bases, 7 bases remained unmatched. CDR3 DNA: TGTGCCAGCAGCTCGGCGGGACTAGCCAACTACAATGAGCAGTTCTTC. Its protein product is CASSSAGLANYNEQFF. Combining the CDR3 with reference TRBV5-4 and TRBJ2-1 gives the whole variable domain ETGVTQSPTHLIKTRGQQVTLRCSSQSGHNTVSWYQQALGQGPQFIFQYYREEENGRGNFPPRFSGLQFPNYSSELNVNALELDDSALYLCASSSAGLANYNEQFFGPGTRLTVL.

For the CDR3, the DNA is TGCGCCAGCAGCTTGGATGGGGGAGGAGGCTACACCTTC. Its protein product is CASSLDGGGGYTF. This chain uses TRBV5-1 with TRBJ1-2, with D possibly matching TRBD1 (5 bases). The CDR3 runs 13 residues. Germline CDR1 SGHRS, CDR2 YFSETQ. V was cut by 0 bases and J by 8 bases, with 11 bases left in between.